These T cell receptor beta chains were read from a single sample in a study of chemoradiotherapy in HPV16-positive cancers. Profiling relied on immunoSEQ multiplex PCR, and the TCRdb table lists in-frame clones only, not all of them. The table shows approximately 3,500 clones, with over 75% occurring only once. The specimen was tumor tissue, collected from a patient who underwent chemoradiotherapy. Receptor source: a human donor with HPV-associated anogenital cancer. Each CDR3 is given with its conserved first and last residue. A D gene is named only where the DNA matches it firmly. Clone size is stated in some rows and not others, as once, few, many or a class when expanded.

abundance	len	v_gene	d_gene	j_gene	CDR3aa	CDR3nt
once	15	TRBV6-1	TRBD1	TRBJ2-5	CASSGTGWDQETQYF	TGTGCCAGCAGCGGGACAGGGTGGGACCAAGAGACCCAGTACTTC
-	17	TRBV5-6	-	TRBJ2-2	CASIRRGRVWDTGELFF	TGTGCCAGCATCCGGAGGGGGCGGGTCTGGGACACCGGGGAGCTGTTTTTT
-	15	TRBV27	-	TRBJ2-7	CASSSGGLSSYEQYF	TGTGCCAGCAGCTCAGGAGGTCTTAGCTCCTACGAGCAGTACTTC
-	15	TRBV7-3	TRBD2	TRBJ2-3	CASSLASGFTDTQYF	TGTGCCAGCAGCCTTGCTAGCGGCTTCACAGATACGCAGTATTTT
-	16	TRBV5-6	-	TRBJ1-6	CASSSQITALNSPLHF	TGTGCCAGCAGCTCTCAAATCACAGCCTTGAATTCACCCCTCCACTTT
-	13	TRBV2	TRBD1	TRBJ1-2	CASSELTGGGYTF	TGTGCCAGCAGTGAACTAACAGGGGGCGGCTACACCTTC
-	15	TRBV2	-	TRBJ1-2	CASSVGLKVYYGYTF	TGTGCCAGCAGTGTGGGGCTAAAGGTTTACTATGGCTACACCTTC
-	14	TRBV6-6	TRBD2	TRBJ2-2	CASSLGGVTGELFF	TGTGCCAGCAGCCTGGGAGGGGTAACCGGGGAGCTGTTTTTT
-	14	TRBV7-2	TRBD1	TRBJ2-1	CASSNGTGGSLQFF	TGTGCCAGCTCCAACGGGACAGGGGGATCCTTGCAGTTCTTC
-	15	TRBV5-6	TRBD2	TRBJ2-5	CASRTGTTYQETQYF	TGTGCCAGCAGAACCGGGACTACATACCAAGAGACCCAGTACTTC
-	13	TRBV28	-	TRBJ2-7	CASRLPGTIEQYF	TGTGCCAGCAGGTTACCAGGGACCATCGAGCAGTACTTC
-	12	TRBV6-6	-	TRBJ1-5	CASSYSGQPQHF	TGTGCCAGCAGTTACTCGGGTCAGCCCCAGCATTTT
-	16	TRBV4-1	-	TRBJ2-3	CASSQDSAGATDTQYF	TGCGCCAGCAGCCAAGATTCCGCCGGTGCCACAGATACGCAGTATTTT
-	11	TRBV28	-	TRBJ2-5	CASERGETQYF	TGTGCCAGCGAAAGGGGGGAGACCCAGTACTTC
-	17	TRBV6-4	TRBD1	TRBJ2-6	CASYRDRGPTGANVLTF	TGTGCCAGCTACCGGGACAGGGGGCCGACTGGGGCCAACGTCCTGACTTTC
-	13	TRBV6-5	-	TRBJ1-5	CASSYAREQPQHF	TGTGCCAGCAGTTACGCAAGGGAGCAGCCCCAGCATTTT
once	15	TRBV6-1	-	TRBJ2-2	CASSEVVRSTGELFF	TGTGCCAGCAGTGAAGTTGTCAGATCCACCGGGGAGCTGTTTTTT
once	15	TRBV6-1	-	TRBJ1-6	CASSEIGAGLIRLHF	TGTGCCAGCAGTGAAATCGGTGCAGGGCTAATCCGCCTCCACTTT
-	14	TRBV5-4	TRBD2	TRBJ2-7	CASSLAAGAVEQYF	TGTGCCAGCAGCTTGGCAGCGGGAGCGGTAGAGCAGTACTTC
-	14	TRBV25-1	-	TRBJ1-1	CASSAAGGWTEAFF	TGTGCCAGCAGTGCCGCGGGAGGTTGGACTGAAGCTTTCTTT
-	15	TRBV6-1	-	TRBJ2-3	CASSTRGGSTDTQYF	TGTGCCAGCAGTACCCGCGGGGGCTCCACAGATACGCAGTATTTT
few	14	TRBV5-1	TRBD2	TRBJ2-7	CASRGGTSGNEQYF	TGCGCCAGCAGAGGCGGGACTAGCGGGAACGAGCAGTACTTC